This TCR beta chain was identified in a study of blood T cell repertoires in COVID-19. For the study at large: Acute and convalescent COVID-19 specimens originated in the United States, Italy and Spain. T cells, B-cell-depleted T cells, or PBMCs supplied cDNA or gDNA.

Trimming removed 8 bases at V and 3 bases at J, with 10 bases between. The CDR3 loop spans 12 amino acids. Germline-derived CDR1 and CDR2 are KGHSH and LQKENI. Methods used by the authors: Estimates of nucleated cell counts were drawn from the amplification of reference gene primers. Assay: immunoSEQ multiplex PCR; the TCRdb copy retains only in-frame clones and omits some. D and trimming come from the DNA, and the V and J calls and clone size come from that table. The sample yields about 150,000 clones, approximately 90% seen once. The origin of this receptor is a man aged 50 to 59 who had recovered from COVID-19. Material for sequencing was peripheral blood. J is TRBJ1-1 and V is TRBV18; D not certain. CDR3 sequence (DNA): TGTGCCAGCCTTGAGGCGGACACTGAAGCTTTCTTT. Translating gives CASLEADTEAFF.